This T cell receptor (beta chain) was recovered during a study of T cell repertoires in cytomegalovirus infection. Overall study: Recently identified HLA-C-restricted CMV epitopes were used, and well-studied HLA-B-restricted CMV epitopes were used as well.

Note on this clonotype: Its target is unknown.

TCRdb itself ran the reads through MiXCR, one entry per CDR3 protein. The profile covers 680,000 or so distinct CDR3 sequences, with 30% to 40% appearing a single time and 15% to 20% taken by the ten largest. This CDR3 has 14 residues. Trimming removed 4 bases at V and 7 bases at J, with 16 bases between. From germline, CDR1 is ENHRY and CDR2 SYGVKD. Source: cultured PBMCs, taken from culture after CMV antigen stimulation. The clonotype was recovered from a human donor in good health (CMV status not recorded). Some clones in this sample may be carry-over from other donors' samples. The chain links TRBV10-3 to TRBJ2-5, with D possibly matching TRBD1 (5 bases). This chain's CDR3 is CAISGTSTRTTQYF. CDR3 in DNA: TGTGCCATCAGTGGGACATCAACCCGGACGACCCAGTACTTC.